Below, one T cell receptor (beta chain) is given with its context. What this receptor recognizes is not known. No qualities accompany the bases; no much larger clone lies one base away. Each sample received between roughly 2.24 and 5 ug of genomic DNA as input, and paired samples received equal DNA input. TCR beta libraries were constructed with the immunoSEQ hsTCRbeta Kit, with multiplexed V and J gene primers used across two PCR steps. Pooled libraries, together with positive and negative controls, were sequenced on an Illumina MiSeq with a 100-cycle paired-end protocol. The study's processing was this. Raw data were processed by the immunoSEQ vendor into normalized, annotated TCR beta repertoire reports. Richness was defined as the number of unique clones by nucleotide sequence, and the iChao1 and Efron-Thisted estimators were used to extrapolate total richness. To characterize and compare the paired lesions, the analysis used Pielou's evenness, Simpson's index, the proportional abundance of the top-ten clones, and the Morisita overlap index. Sourced from immuneACCESS, this table was stored by TCRdb with only in-frame sequences that have V and J called. A share of the clones is absent; for the studies checked, an unresolved V gene accounts for under half, and the remainder has no known explanation. The D gene and trimming were derived from the DNA, and the V and J assignments and clone size from that table. The sample table records 3,200 or so clones; 70% to 90% of these occur just once. The ten largest clones take up roughly 5% of the sample.

The sample comes from a study of T cells in lung cancer brain metastases (dated by TCRdb to the late 2010s). In terms of the full investigation: About 85% of the 20 patients had a history of tobacco use, with a median of about 36 pack-years. The average DNA integrity number was 3.5 to 4 in both primary and metastatic specimens, and the two sites did not differ significantly. The study compared TCR beta CDR3 repertoires between fully resected primary non-small cell lung cancers and paired brain metastases. Of the patients, fewer than 13 were female and 8 or 9 were male, and their median age at first diagnosis was 50 to 65 years. A median interval of approximately 350 days was observed between acquisition of the primary and brain metastasis specimens. Nine tenths of the roughly 20 patients received no interval therapy between primary and metastasis resection. The cohort included roughly 20 patients who provided some 40 specimens, with each patient contributing one primary lung lesion and one brain metastasis.

Reading the germline V gene (reference sequence) gives CDR1 MNHEY and CDR2 SMNVEV. V loses 5 bases at its end and J loses 0 bases; junction bases beyond the gene matches: 16. Measured from the cysteine to the phenylalanine, the CDR3 is 19 residues long. The DNA shown is the 57-base CDR3, in frame from base 1. Resection was performed in the patients for synchronous oligometastatic disease or for delayed recurrence of a solitary brain metastasis. To avoid including cancers other than NSCLC, any patient with a history of multiple malignancies was excluded. Tumor areas were macrodissected from roughly 5 deparaffinized 8.5 to 10 um unstained sections guided by marked H&E slides. All specimens were formalin-fixed and paraffin-embedded (FFPE). The AllPrep DNA/RNA FFPE Kit was used to extract genomic DNA. What the research found in general, with its limitations: The ten most abundant clones accounted for a significantly larger fraction of the repertoire in brain metastases than in primaries, which suggests clonal expansion. DNA fragmentation in the FFPE samples may have kept the complete infiltrating T cell repertoire from being retrieved. Compared with their paired primaries, brain metastases had significantly fewer unique productive clones (median approximately 1,500 versus 4,300). It was not possible to control for the effects of preoperative corticosteroids on T cell infiltration in brain metastases. Most clones were specific to a single lesion, and overlap between paired lesions was limited (mean Morisita index about 0.22).

The TCR was taken from a woman in her forties or fifties with non-small cell lung cancer. Sample: tumor tissue from the primary lung tumor. The cell subset or site label, read with the paper, signifies: primary lung cancer lesion. Recombination linked TRBV27 to TRBJ1-5; TRBD1 aligns with 7 central bases. CDR3 reads: CASSRIRQGGGLSNQPQHF. The DNA sequence follows: TGTGCCAGCAGTAGAATTCGACAGGGAGGGGGTCTTAGCAATCAGCCCCAGCATTTT.